A selection of T cell receptor beta chains follows, all from one sample in a study of T cell responses to AZD1222 COVID-19 vaccine. This table comes from immunoSEQ multiplex PCR, and its TCRdb copy is limited to in-frame clones, with some not included. The repertoire includes approximately 150,000 clones, around 90% of them detected once, and approximately 1.5% sits in the top ten. Specimen: peripheral blood, collected on day 0 of AZD1222 vaccination. These receptors were obtained from an adult in good health. Both conserved end residues are part of each CDR3. The D gene is left open where the match is weak. A clone size is listed for some rows: how often the clone was seen (once, few, many), or a class if it is expanded.

clone size	D gene	J gene	V gene	CDR3 DNA	CDR3 protein
NA	TRBD1	TRBJ1-1	TRBV19	TGTGCCAGTTCACAGGGGGCAAAGAGTGAAGCTTTCTTT	CASSQGAKSEAFF
NA	NA	TRBJ1-2	TRBV5-1	TGCGCCAGCAGCTTGACAGCTAACTATGGCTACACCTTC	CASSLTANYGYTF
once	NA	TRBJ2-1	TRBV21-1	TGTGCCAGCAGCAAAGGGGTAGCCAGAGAGCAGTTCTTC	CASSKGVAREQFF
few	NA	TRBJ1-6	TRBV2	TGTGCCAGCAGTGAAAAGTGGAGGATCGGGAATTCACCCCTCCACTTT	CASSEKWRIGNSPLHF
NA	NA	TRBJ2-7	TRBV12-3/TRBV12-4	TGTGCCAGCAGTTATACTAGCTCCTACGAGCAGTACTTC	CASSYTSSYEQYF
NA	NA	TRBJ1-2	TRBV20-1	TGCAGTGCTGCAGAAAACTATGGCTACACCTTC	CSAAENYGYTF
NA	NA	TRBJ1-6	TRBV2	TGTGCCAGCAGCCAGGGAAATTCACCCCTCCACTTT	CASSQGNSPLHF
NA	NA	TRBJ2-3	TRBV4-2	TGTGCCAGCAGCCAGTCCGACGGAGGGGGCACAGATACGCAGTATTTT	CASSQSDGGGTDTQYF
NA	NA	TRBJ2-4	TRBV11-2	TGTGCCAGCACCCCTTTCGGACGGACAGCCAAAAACATTCAGTACTTC	CASTPFGRTAKNIQYF
NA	NA	TRBJ2-7	TRBV7-9	TGTGCCAGCAGCCCCCCAGGGGTTTACGAGCAGTACTTC	CASSPPGVYEQYF
once	NA	TRBJ1-1	TRBV29-1	TGCAGCGCTAGAGGTCCGGCAGGGGCCAACACTGAAGCTTTCTTT	CSARGPAGANTEAFF
NA	NA	TRBJ2-2	TRBV7-3	TGTGCCAGCAGCTCGGGACTCCGCGGGGAGCTGTTTTTT	CASSSGLRGELFF
NA	NA	TRBJ2-7	TRBV9	TGTGCCAGCAGCCCTCGGGGTGGCGTACCAACCGAGCAGTACTTC	CASSPRGGVPTEQYF
NA	NA	TRBJ1-5	TRBV28	TGTGCCAGCAGTCTACCCGCGGGGCAGGGCAGCAGCAATCAGCCCCAGCATTTT	CASSLPAGQGSSNQPQHF
NA	TRBD2	TRBJ2-1	TRBV11-3	TGTGCCAGCAGCCCCACTAGCGGATACAATGAGCAGTTCTTC	CASSPTSGYNEQFF
NA	NA	TRBJ2-7	TRBV7-6	TGTGCCAGCAGCTCCCGGTCAAAACCCTACGAGCAGTACTTC	CASSSRSKPYEQYF
NA	NA	TRBJ2-3	TRBV10-3	TGTGCCATCAGGGCCTCCGGGATTCTCGGCACAGATACGCAGTATTTT	CAIRASGILGTDTQYF
NA	NA	TRBJ1-5	TRBV7-9	TGTGCCAGCGATACAGGGCATAGCAATCAGCCCCAGCATTTT	CASDTGHSNQPQHF
NA	TRBD2	TRBJ2-1	TRBV11-2	TGTGCCAGCAGCTTAGCGGGGGGGAATGAGCAGTTCTTC	CASSLAGGNEQFF
NA	NA	TRBJ1-1	TRBV7-9	TGTGCCAGCAGCTCCCCTGCGGGGCAGGGCCAAGCTTTCTTT	CASSSPAGQGQAFF
NA	NA	TRBJ1-3	TRBV24-1	TGTGCCACCAGTGATTTTGGGTTGGAGGAGCCTTCCTCTGGAAACACCATATATTTT	CATSDFGLEEPSSGNTIYF
NA	NA	TRBJ2-7	TRBV12-2	TGTGCAAGTCGCTCCCCCGGGACTCCAACCCACGAGCAGTACTTC	CASRSPGTPTHEQYF
NA	NA	TRBJ1-1	TRBV2	TGTGCCAGCAGTGTTCACTGGCAGGACCTTTCTAACACTGAAGCTTTCTTT	CASSVHWQDLSNTEAFF
NA	NA	TRBJ1-2	TRBV7-9	TGTGCCAGCAGCTTAAGGGTAGGTGGCTACACCTTC	CASSLRVGGYTF
NA	TRBD1	TRBJ2-1	TRBV27	TGTGCCAGCAGTCCGGGACAGGTTAGGTCCAATGAGCAGTTCTTC	CASSPGQVRSNEQFF
NA	NA	TRBJ2-3	TRBV28	TGTGCCAGCAGTTTAACCCGTCGACTGTTGGGCACAGATACGCAGTATTTT	CASSLTRRLLGTDTQYF
NA	TRBD1	TRBJ1-1	TRBV2	TGTGCCAGCCGTGAGACAGGGGATTATAGCACTGAAGCTTTCTTT	CASRETGDYSTEAFF
NA	NA	TRBJ1-1	TRBV7-3	TGTGCCAGCAGCTTGAGGGGTTGGGGGAGCACTGAAGCTTTCTTT	CASSLRGWGSTEAFF
NA	NA	TRBJ1-1	TRBV21-1	TGTGCCAGCAGCAAAGCAGGCACAGGGGTCACTGAAGCTTTCTTT	CASSKAGTGVTEAFF
NA	NA	TRBJ1-2	TRBV2	TGTGCCAGCAGTGATAGCGTCAGAGCTAACTATGGCTACACCTTC	CASSDSVRANYGYTF
NA	NA	TRBJ2-1	TRBV24-1	TGTGCCACCAGTGATTTGAGACCCGGCAATGAGCAGTTCTTC	CATSDLRPGNEQFF